Given below is one T cell receptor beta chain in context. The sample originates from a study of OX40 agonist ivuxolimab in advanced cancers. The table came from immunoSEQ multiplex PCR; TCRdb's copy has only in-frame clones and leaves some out. The table includes about 76,000 clones, approximately 86% detected once. V lost 11 bases, J lost 8 bases, and 15 bases lay in between. CDR1 and CDR2 (germline): MNHEY, SVGAGI. The CDR3 covers 11 residues. The rearrangement joins TRBV6-5 to TRBJ1-1; D ambiguous. The sequenced sample was CD4+ or CD8+ T cells sorted from blood, obtained in a trial of the OX40 agonist ivuxolimab. The sequence derives from an adult with an advanced solid tumor such as melanoma, head and neck, liver or kidney cancer. As DNA, the CDR3 is TGTGCCTCGCGGAGTGGCCGGGAAGCTTTCTTT. Protein product: CASRSGREAFF.